This T cell receptor (beta chain) was sequenced during a study of cytomegalovirus exposure and HLA in healthy donors. PCR was performed using 60 Vbeta and 13 Jbeta primers. Using immunoSEQ multiplex PCR, the repertoire was profiled, and TCRdb retains in-frame clones only, with some absent. The sample contains 150,000 to 200,000 clones, more than 65% of which appear only once. The source of this sequence is a man aged 50 to 60 in good health and CMV-seropositive. The sample was PBMCs.

The CDR3 nucleotides read TGCGCCAGCAGCCATGGGGGGTCGGGCACTGAAGCTTTCTTT. Translation: CASSHGGSGTEAFF. The chain employs TRBV5-1 and TRBJ1-1, with D perhaps TRBD1 (5 bases). V shed 4 bases and J shed 4 bases, with 14 bases lying between them. This CDR3 spans 14 amino acids. The germline V gene has CDR1 SGHRS and CDR2 YFSETQ. The full variable domain, rest sourced from reference TRBV5-1 and TRBJ1-1, is KAGVTQTPRYLIKTRGQQVTLSCSPISGHRSVSWYQQTPGQGLQFLFEYFSETQRNKGNFPGRFSGRQFSNSRSEMNVSTLELGDSALYLCASSHGGSGTEAFFGQGTRLTVV.